This T cell receptor beta chain emerged from a study of shared clonotypes between healthy human individuals. Study-wide results and caveats: Clonotypes shared by all four donors outscored non-shared clonotypes in generation probability.

As handled by the study authors: ImmunoSEQ gave junction-only sequences without quality scores, so filtering differed. Generated by immunoSEQ multiplex PCR, the TCRdb table keeps only in-frame clones and is missing some. That table is the source of V, J and clone size, and D and trimming were worked out from the DNA. The sample yields about 1.1 million clones, around 77% seen once. Trimming took off 1 base at V and 6 bases at J, with 10 bases between the two ends. The CDR3 totals 13 residues. Per the germline V gene, CDR1 is SGHRS and CDR2 is YFSETQ. About this clone: The antigen remains unidentified.

The sequencing sample was made of memory CD4+ T cells from PBMCs. The subset is: CD45RA-negative fraction. The source is a man between 18 and 29 years old in good health. Some clones in this sample may be carry-over from other donors' samples. This chain links TRBV5-1 with TRBJ1-1; the D gene is possibly TRBD1 (6 bases). This chain's CDR3 is CASSLQGLAEAFF. The CDR3 bases are TGCGCCAGCAGCTTGCAGGGGTTGGCTGAAGCTTTCTTT.